Described below is a single T cell receptor (beta chain) sequence and its context. The V and J ends lost 7 bases and 4 bases, in that order; junction bases with no gene match: 13. CDR3 length equals 16 residues. CDR1 and CDR2 from the germline V gene are LGHNT and FRNRAP. The data were obtained in a study of blood T cell repertoires in COVID-19. Study summary: Samples representing acute and convalescent COVID-19 were sourced from the United States, Italy and Spain. Sample material is recorded as cDNA or gDNA derived from T cells, B-cell-depleted T cells, or PBMCs.

Per the authors' pipeline: Researchers report that nucleated cell counts were estimated from reference gene primer amplification. Assay: immunoSEQ multiplex PCR; the TCRdb copy retains only in-frame clones and omits some. V, J and clone size are those of that table, while D and trimming were read from the DNA. The sample has approximately 110,000 clones, approximately 81% seen once. The chain links TRBV12-5 to TRBJ2-5; 9 nucleotides align to TRBD1. What was sequenced was peripheral blood. The origin of this receptor is a man aged 45-60 years with acute or convalescent COVID-19. CDR3 protein: CASARGTGNIPETQYF. The CDR3 bases are TGTGCTAGTGCGCGGGGGACAGGGAATATACCAGAGACCCAGTACTTC. Based on the CDR3 plus reference TRBV12-5 and TRBJ2-5, the full variable domain is DARVTQTPRHKVTEMGQEVTMRCQPILGHNTVFWYRQTMMQGLELLAYFRNRAPLDDSGMPKDRFSAEMPDATLATLKIQPSEPRDSAVYFCASARGTGNIPETQYFGPGTRLLVL.